These T cell receptor beta chains were read from a single sample in a study of siplizumab effects on memory and regulatory T cells. TCRdb keeps only in-frame clones here, not all; method: immunoSEQ multiplex PCR. The sample yields 75,000 to 95,000 clones, approximately 90% seen once. Sequencing used CD4+ T cells sorted from blood. The source is a human donor in good health. CDR3s include the opening cysteine and the closing phenylalanine or tryptophan. The order of the fields is V gene, clone size, D gene, CDR3 protein. The D gene is left open where the match is weak. Clone size appears in some rows only: once, few, many, or a class for an expanded clone.

TRBV7-6	.	.	CASSAELRGSGANVLTF
TRBV15	.	TRBD1	CATSRERTGPSYGGEQYF
TRBV7-2	.	TRBD1	CASSFSRGQGAFF
TRBV27	once	TRBD1	CASSLRGQDRETQYF
TRBV5-1	.	.	CASSLGTYEQYF
TRBV14	.	.	CASSQVRGSSYNEQFF
TRBV25-1	.	.	CASSTSSDRTGELFF
TRBV19	.	TRBD1	CASSPRTGGASIAKNIQYF
TRBV6-6	.	TRBD1	CASSYSQGGYGYTF
TRBV18	.	.	CASSSNGGAVPSEQYF
TRBV5-1	.	.	CASSGGSGSGYTF
TRBV28	.	.	CDTAEFSSEQYF
TRBV7-6	.	TRBD1	CASSSGGKSNQPQHF
TRBV2	.	TRBD1	CASSGGTGVEKLFF
TRBV30	.	TRBD1	CAWRGQNNSPLHF
TRBV21-1	.	.	CASSKGRSDTQYF
TRBV5-4	.	.	CASSLGGQNTEAFF
TRBV18	.	.	CASSPASQETQYF
TRBV28	few	.	CASSLSRLGEPSFYEQYF
TRBV6-5	.	TRBD2	CASSRGLAGAGEQFF
TRBV6-5	.	.	CASSAGFGGTDTQYF
TRBV29-1	.	.	CSVRDGGTDTQYF
TRBV7-2	.	TRBD2	CASSPWGGRTSTDTQYF
TRBV30	.	TRBD1	CAWTRGPLGAFF
TRBV18	.	.	CASSPREASYGYTF
TRBV18	.	.	CASSLFKNNQPQHF
TRBV7-7	.	.	CASRGDAGTQYF
TRBV28	.	TRBD2	CASSWREVTGELFF
TRBV6-1	.	.	CASSRGAGETQYF
TRBV28	.	.	CASPPRNGGFTYEQYF
TRBV30	.	.	CAWSEKETQYF
TRBV7-8	.	.	CASSLVVGNTEAFF
TRBV7-9	.	.	CASLAFYPAQGKNIQYF
TRBV29-1	.	TRBD2	CSAETSGFQETQYF
TRBV29-1	.	TRBD1	CSVDFLRGPSTDTQYF
TRBV25-1	.	TRBD1	CASSERQGHEKLFF
TRBV5-1	.	TRBD2	CASSLVVAGGGEQYF
TRBV4-3	.	.	CASSQGSRGGEKLFF
TRBV7-3	.	TRBD2	CASSLMGAGGQETQYF
TRBV9	.	.	CASSVSGVTNEQFF
TRBV7-8	.	TRBD2	CASSVTRLAGTDTQYF
TRBV7-6	.	.	CASSLAGSAYEQYF
TRBV29-1	once	.	CSAGISYEQYF
TRBV5-1	few	.	CASSLSGTGNTIYF